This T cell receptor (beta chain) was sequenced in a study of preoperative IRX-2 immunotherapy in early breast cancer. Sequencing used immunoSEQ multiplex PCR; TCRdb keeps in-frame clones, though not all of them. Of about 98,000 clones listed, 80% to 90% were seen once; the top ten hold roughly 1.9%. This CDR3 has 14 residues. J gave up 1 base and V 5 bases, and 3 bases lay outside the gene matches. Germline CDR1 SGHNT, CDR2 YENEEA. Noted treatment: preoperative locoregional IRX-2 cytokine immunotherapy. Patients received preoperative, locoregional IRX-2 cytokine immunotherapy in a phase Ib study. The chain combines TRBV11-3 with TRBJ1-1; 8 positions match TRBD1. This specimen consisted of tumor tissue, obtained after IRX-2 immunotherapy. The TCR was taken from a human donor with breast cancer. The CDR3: CASSRQGSNTEAFF. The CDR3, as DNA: TGTGCCAGCAGCCGACAGGGGTCGAACACTGAAGCTTTCTTT.